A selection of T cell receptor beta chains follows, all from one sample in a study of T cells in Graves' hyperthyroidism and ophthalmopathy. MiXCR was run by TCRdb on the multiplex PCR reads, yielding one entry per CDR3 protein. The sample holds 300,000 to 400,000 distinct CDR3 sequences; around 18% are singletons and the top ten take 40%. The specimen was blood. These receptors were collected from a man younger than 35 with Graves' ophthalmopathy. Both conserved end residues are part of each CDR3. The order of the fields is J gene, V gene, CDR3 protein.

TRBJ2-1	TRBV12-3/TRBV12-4	CASSYRQPGLASNEQFF
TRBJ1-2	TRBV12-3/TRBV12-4	CASGQGADGYTF
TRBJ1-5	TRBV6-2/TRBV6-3	CASRPLQGPPDQPQHF
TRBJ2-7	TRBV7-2	CASSLGTSGGPNEQYF
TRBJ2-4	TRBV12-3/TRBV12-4	CASNPDLAKNIQYF
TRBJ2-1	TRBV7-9	CASSLGVGSRHEQFF
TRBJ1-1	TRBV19	CASSLTGSTEAFF
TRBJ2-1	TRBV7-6	CASSYRAGNEQFF
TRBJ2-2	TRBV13	CASSPRLAGDTGELFF
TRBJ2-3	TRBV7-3	CASSLTPSGGVDTQYF
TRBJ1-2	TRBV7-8	CASTGTGPSYGYTF
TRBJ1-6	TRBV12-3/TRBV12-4	CASRQQNSPLHF
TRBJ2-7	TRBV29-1	CSGKERNSYEQYF
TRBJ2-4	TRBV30	CAWEDRAIKNIQYF
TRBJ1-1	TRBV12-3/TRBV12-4	CASSSLQDSEGFF
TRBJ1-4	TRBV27	CASTSGRGSYNEKLFF
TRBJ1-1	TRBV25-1	CASAPFGPNTEAFF
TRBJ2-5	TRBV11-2	CASSFGGYYQETQYF
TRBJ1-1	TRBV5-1	CASSFGVSGNTEAFF
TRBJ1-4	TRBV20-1	CSARIIATNEKLFF
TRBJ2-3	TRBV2	CASSEIGRVETDTQYF
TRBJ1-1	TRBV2	CASLTGGEAFF
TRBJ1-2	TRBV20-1	CSAREWEQGWYGYTF
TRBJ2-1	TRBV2	CATARLAADNEQFF
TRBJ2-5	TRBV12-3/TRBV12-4	CASRPSGGGFGETQYF
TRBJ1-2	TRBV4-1	CASSQINQGPGYTF
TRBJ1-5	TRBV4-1	CASSPFLDRNQPQHF
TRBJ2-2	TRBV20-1	CSARDQGLDTGELFF
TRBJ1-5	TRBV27	CASSFLGVGGNQPQHF
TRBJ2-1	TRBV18	CASSPPDSDEQFF
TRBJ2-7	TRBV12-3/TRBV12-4	CASSLWGSPYEQYF
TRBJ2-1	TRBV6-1	CASSPPRESNEQFF
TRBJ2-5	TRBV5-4	CASSTGQGLQETQYF
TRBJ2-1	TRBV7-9	CASSLDGLAVLEEDEQFF
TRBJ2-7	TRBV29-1	CSALTGFHEQYF
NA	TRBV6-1	CASTPDRATQETQYF
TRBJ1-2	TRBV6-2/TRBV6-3	CASSPDREVGYTF
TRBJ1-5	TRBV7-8	CASSLEFNSNQPQHF
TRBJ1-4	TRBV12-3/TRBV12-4	CASSRDSFNEKLFF
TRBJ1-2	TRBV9	CASSEGDEGTGVGYTF
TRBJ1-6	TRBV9	CASSSHRGPYNSPLHF